These 28 T cell receptor beta chains were sequenced from one sample in a study of blood T cell repertoires in COVID-19. Method: immunoSEQ multiplex PCR; TCRdb's copy keeps in-frame clones and lacks some. This repertoire shows 250,000 to 350,000 clones, roughly 80% found once; its top ten account for roughly 1.5%. Input material: peripheral blood. These receptors were taken from a human donor with COVID-19, enrolled during active disease. The donor label of this sample is uncertain.

The chain uses TRBV6-5 and TRBJ1-1; 7 bases are a match to TRBD1. This CDR3 region has 13 residues. Trimming took 6 bases from V and 5 from J; bases not matched to a gene: 6. Per the germline V gene, CDR1 is MNHEY and CDR2 is SVGAGI. The CDR3 coding sequence is TGTGCCAGCAGGATCACAGGGGTGACTGAAGCTTTCTTT. It translates to CASRITGVTEAFF.

The chain links TRBV6-1 to TRBJ2-7, with 7 bases that match TRBD1. The V gene's germline CDR1 is MNHNS and CDR2 SASEGT. V shed 2 bases and J 3 bases; nucleotides not matched to a gene: 4. The CDR3 has 14 residues. CDR3 nucleotide sequence: TGTGCCAGCAGTGAACCACAGGGGCACTACGAGCAGTACTTC. Its translation is CASSEPQGHYEQYF.

This clone was found many times. The V gene is TRBV2, the J gene TRBJ2-5, with 8 positions matching TRBD1. The CDR3 loop spans 15 amino acids. V dropped 4 bases and J dropped 1; count of bases not matched to a gene: 5. CDR1 and CDR2 (germline): SNHLY, FYNNEI. The CDR3 DNA reads TGTGCCAGCAGTGGCGACAGGGGCCTCCAAGAGACCCAGTACTTC. The encoded protein is CASSGDRGLQETQYF.

This clone was seen once. The chain has TRBV6-6 and TRBJ2-7; TRBD1 agrees at 10 bases. The junction had 10 bases not matched to a gene; V was cut back by 5 bases and J by 3 bases. Germline CDR1 is MNHNY and CDR2 is SVGAGI (reference sequence). This CDR3 contains 16 residues. The CDR3 DNA reads as TGTGCCAGCAGTAGGGGACAGGGGCCGGACGTCTACGAGCAGTACTTC. Protein product: CASSRGQGPDVYEQYF.

V usage is TRBV11-2 and J usage is TRBJ2-3; D is perhaps TRBD1 (5 bases). This CDR3 has 14 residues. The germline V gene has CDR1 SGHAT and CDR2 FQNNGV. Trimming removed 3 bases at V and 6 bases at J, with 13 bases between. In nucleotides, the CDR3 is TGTGCCAGCAGCTTGGCTCCGGACATGGATACGCAGTATTTT. It encodes CASSLAPDMDTQYF.

The genes are TRBV29-1 and TRBJ2-4; D possibly corresponds to TRBD1 (6 bases). In germline, CDR1 is SQVTM, CDR2 ANQGSEA. There are 12 residues in the CDR3. Trimming shortened V by 2 bases and J by 7 bases, and 9 bases separated the two germline ends. The CDR3 sequence is CSVEKQGNIQYF. The CDR3 bases are TGCAGCGTTGAAAAACAGGGTAACATTCAGTACTTC.

V and J are TRBV4-1 and TRBJ2-7, with TRBD2 identical over 13 bases. V lost 3 bases and J lost 4; bases outside the gene matches: 9. This CDR3 comprises 17 residues. Germline-derived CDR1 and CDR2 are MGHRA and YSYEKL. In DNA, the CDR3 is TGCGCCAGCAGCCAGGAAACCAGGACTAGCGGGAGTTACGAGCAGTACTTC. Translated, it gives CASSQETRTSGSYEQYF.

V gene TRBV9 combines with J gene TRBJ2-7; tentatively, D is TRBD2 (5 bases). The CDR3 is made up of 10 amino acids. Trimming took 2 bases from V and 13 from J, leaving 10 bases between them. From germline, CDR1 is SGDLS and CDR2 YYNGEE. CDR3 sequence: CASSVGMDYF. The CDR3 nucleotides read TGTGCCAGCAGCGTCGGGATGGACTACTTC.

The chain combines TRBV19 with TRBJ2-1, with unresolved D. Germline V gene sequence: CDR1 LNHDA, CDR2 SQIVND (reference sequence). V was cut by 0 bases and J by 5 bases, with 5 bases left in between. CDR3 length: 13 amino acids. This chain's CDR3 is CASSIDANNEQFF. The CDR3 DNA is TGTGCCAGTAGTATAGATGCGAACAATGAGCAGTTCTTC.

This clone came up once. One junction end does not reproduce the germline sequence, and a read error may be involved. J is TRBJ2-5 and V is TRBV7-7; 9 bases match TRBD2. The germline CDR1 and CDR2 sequences are SSHAT and FNYEAQ (reference sequence). The CDR3 has 16 amino acids. The DNA of the CDR3 is TGTGCTAGCAGCTTAGATGCTAGCGGGATCCAAGAGACCCAGTACTTC. The encoded protein is CASSLDASGIQETQYF.

The chain has TRBV11-2 and TRBJ1-6, with 8 bases aligning to TRBD1. The CDR3 is 15 residues long. Germline V CDR1 and CDR2: SGHAT, FQNNGV. The V and J ends lost 5 bases and 5 bases, in that order; junction bases with no gene match: 5. CDR3 coding DNA: TGTGCCAGCAGCCGGGACAGGCCAAATAATTCACCCCTCCACTTT. The encoded protein is CASSRDRPNNSPLHF.

A few counts support this clone. V gene TRBV28 combines with J gene TRBJ1-5; D gene unclear. This CDR3 has 13 residues. CDR1 and CDR2 (germline): MDHEN, SYDVKM. The CDR3 is CVTAPYSNQPQHF. The CDR3 nucleotides are TGTGTCACAGCCCCCTATAGCAATCAGCCCCAGCATTTT.

V is TRBV5-1 and J is TRBJ1-2; a possible D gene is TRBD1 (5 bases). V lost 4 bases and J 5 bases, leaving 24 bases between the germline ends. Per the germline V gene, CDR1 is SGHRS and CDR2 is YFSETQ. CDR3 size: 17 residues. The CDR3 bases are TGCGCCAGCAGCCCCGGGACTCATCCCCTCACTCTTTATGGCTACACCTTC. Protein: CASSPGTHPLTLYGYTF.

This rearrangement joins TRBV2 to TRBJ2-2; 8 bases are shared with TRBD1. The CDR3 extends over 14 amino acids. Germline loops: CDR1 SNHLY, CDR2 FYNNEI. Germline trimming cut 6 bases from V and 9 bases from J; bases unmatched to any gene: 9. CDR3 in amino acids: CASRRGQGLWELFF. CDR3 coding DNA: TGTGCCAGCAGGAGAGGACAGGGTCTCTGGGAGCTGTTTTTT.

The chain recombines TRBV19 with TRBJ1-2, with TRBD1 as a possible D gene (6 bases). Trimming cost V 6 bases and J 3 bases, with 20 bases left between them. From germline, CDR1 is LNHDA and CDR2 SQIVND (reference sequence). The CDR3 consists of 16 residues. The DNA of the CDR3 is TGTGCCAGTAGAGTGGGTCGGGCGGGGGGCGACTATGGCTACACCTTC. This encodes CASRVGRAGGDYGYTF.

The J gene is TRBJ1-5, the V gene TRBV24-1; 8 bases map to TRBD1. Germline loops: CDR1 KGHDR, CDR2 SFDVKD. CDR3 length equals 17 residues. V was clipped by 2 bases and J by 0 bases; unmatched bases: 5. The CDR3 sequence: CATSDSSGQGSNQPQHF. CDR3 nucleotide sequence: TGTGCCACCAGTGATTCCTCAGGACAGGGTAGCAATCAGCCCCAGCATTTT.

The chain carries TRBV18 and TRBJ1-4; 7 nucleotides agree with TRBD1. This CDR3 spans 14 amino acids. The germline CDR1 and CDR2 sequences are KGHSH and LQKENI. V dropped 3 bases and J dropped 10; count of bases not matched to a gene: 8. The CDR3 is CASSPDRDSVKLFF. The CDR3 region has the DNA TGTGCCAGCTCACCCGACAGGGATTCGGTAAAACTGTTTTTT.

This sequence joins TRBV27 and TRBJ1-5, with 12 bases fitting TRBD1. The germline V gene has CDR1 MNHEY and CDR2 SMNVEV (reference sequence). The CDR3 contains 20 residues. The trim removed 6 bases at V and 2 bases at J, leaving 17 bases unmatched. The CDR3 nucleotides read TGTGCCAGCAGGGATATAACGCTCCGGGACAGGGGGCGAGGCAATCAGCCCCAGCATTTT. Translation gives CASRDITLRDRGRGNQPQHF.

This CDR3 reads CASSPGTSGNYEQYF. CDR3 DNA: TGTGCCAGCAGCCCAGGGACTAGCGGGAACTACGAGCAGTACTTC. The V and J genes are TRBV27 and TRBJ2-7; 13 bases match TRBD2. The CDR3 loop spans 15 amino acids. With V trimmed by 6 bases and J by 3 bases, 5 bases remained unmatched. Germline V gives CDR1 MNHEY, CDR2 SMNVEV (reference sequence).

The chain combines TRBV27 with TRBJ2-7; tentative D call: TRBD1 (5 bases). CDR3 length: 15 residues. The germline V gene encodes CDR1 MNHEY and CDR2 SMNVEV (reference sequence). The V end was cut by 6 bases, the J end by 0 bases, with 15 bases between. The CDR3 coding sequence is TGTGCCAGCAGATCAGGCCAGGGAAGCTCCTACGAGCAGTACTTC. Protein sequence: CASRSGQGSSYEQYF.

V usage is TRBV5-5 and J usage is TRBJ2-7, with D possibly matching TRBD1 (6 bases). V dropped 4 bases and J dropped 4 bases, with 15 bases sitting between them. The CDR3 has 14 amino acids. From germline, CDR1 is SGHKS and CDR2 YYEKEE (reference sequence). The CDR3 DNA reads as TGTGCCAGCAGCCGTGGGGGCAGGGATTACGAGCAGTACTTC. It specifies CASSRGGRDYEQYF. The full variable domain, rest sourced from reference TRBV5-5 and TRBJ2-7, is DAGVTQSPTHLIKTRGQQVTLRCSPISGHKSVSWYQQVLGQGPQFIFQYYEKEERGRGNFPDRFSARQFPNYSSELNVNALLLGDSALYLCASSRGGRDYEQYFGPGTRLTVT.

The chain carries TRBV7-2 and TRBJ1-4; no definite D call. CDR1 is SGHTA and CDR2 is FQGNSA in the germline V gene. This CDR3 spans 13 amino acids. The V end was cut by 6 bases, the J end by 7 bases, with 12 bases between. DNA of the CDR3: TGTGCCAGCAGTCCCACGCTATTTGAAAAACTGTTTTTT. As protein: CASSPTLFEKLFF.

This rearrangement joins TRBV4-1 to TRBJ2-1; 8 bases agree with TRBD2. There are 14 residues in the CDR3. After removal of 0 bases from V and 10 bases from J, the junction contained 5 bases not matched to a gene. Looked up from germline, CDR1 is MGHRA and CDR2 is YSYEKL. CDR3 nucleotide sequence: TGCGCCAGCAGCCAAGATGACGGGAGGGGCGAGCAGTTCTTC. As protein: CASSQDDGRGEQFF.

The V and J genes are TRBV7-3 and TRBJ2-7, with D perhaps TRBD1 (6 bases). V lost 5 bases to trimming and J lost 6 bases, with 14 bases between them. The CDR3 contains 13 residues. Germline assignment: CDR1 SGHTA and CDR2 FQGTGA. This chain's CDR3 is CASSPRTVSEQYF. CDR3 in DNA: TGTGCCAGCAGCCCCCGGACAGTCAGCGAGCAGTACTTC.

This rearrangement joins TRBV19 to TRBJ2-1, with a possible D match to TRBD1 (6 bases). Germline CDR1 is LNHDA and CDR2 is SQIVND (reference sequence). Trimming shortened V by 3 bases and J by 7 bases, and 16 bases separated the two germline ends. The CDR3 sequence is 15 residues long. The CDR3 DNA follows: TGTGCCAGTAGTATGGGGGCCTTCGAGAGTAATGAGCAGTTCTTC. Its translation: CASSMGAFESNEQFF.

This clone has more than one count but fewer than ten. The gene calls are TRBV30 and TRBJ1-5; D remains ambiguous. Germline-derived CDR1 and CDR2 are GTSNPN and SVGIG (reference sequence). This CDR3 is 14 amino acids long. V shed 0 bases and J shed 4 bases, with 10 bases lying between them. CDR3 sequence: CAWSVIQSNQPQHF. In DNA form, the CDR3 reads TGTGCCTGGAGTGTAATACAGAGTAATCAGCCCCAGCATTTT. Based on the CDR3 plus reference TRBV30 and TRBJ1-5, the full variable domain is SQTIHQWPATLVQPVGSPLSLECTVEGTSNPNLYWYRQAAGRGLQLLFYSVGIGQISSEVPQNLSASRPQDRQFILSSKKLLLSDSGFYLCAWSVIQSNQPQHFGDGTRLSIL.

The gene calls are TRBV3-1 (or the pseudogene TRBV3-2) and TRBJ2-7; D is possibly TRBD2 (6 bases). The germline V and J ends were trimmed by 0 bases and 4 bases, with 13 bases remaining between them. CDR1 and CDR2 from the germline V gene are LGHDT and YNNKEL (reference sequence). The CDR3 consists of 15 residues. The CDR3 here is CASSQEGGAVYEQYF. DNA for the CDR3: TGTGCCAGCAGCCAAGAGGGCGGGGCGGTATACGAGCAGTACTTC.

The gene calls are TRBV5-6 and TRBJ1-5; TRBD1 aligns across 7 bases. Unmatched junction bases numbered 5, after V lost 0 bases and J lost 2 bases. CDR1 and CDR2 (germline): SGHDT, YYEEEE. The CDR3 runs 16 residues. This chain's CDR3 is CASSLGTGLGNQPQHF. DNA of the CDR3: TGTGCCAGCAGCTTGGGGACAGGTTTGGGCAATCAGCCCCAGCATTTT. The full variable domain, its missing parts supplied by reference TRBV5-6 and TRBJ1-5, is DAGVTQSPTHLIKTRGQQVTLRCSPKSGHDTVSWYQQALGQGPQFIFQYYEEEERQRGNFPDRFSGHQFPNYSSELNVNALLLGDSALYLCASSLGTGLGNQPQHFGDGTRLSIL.